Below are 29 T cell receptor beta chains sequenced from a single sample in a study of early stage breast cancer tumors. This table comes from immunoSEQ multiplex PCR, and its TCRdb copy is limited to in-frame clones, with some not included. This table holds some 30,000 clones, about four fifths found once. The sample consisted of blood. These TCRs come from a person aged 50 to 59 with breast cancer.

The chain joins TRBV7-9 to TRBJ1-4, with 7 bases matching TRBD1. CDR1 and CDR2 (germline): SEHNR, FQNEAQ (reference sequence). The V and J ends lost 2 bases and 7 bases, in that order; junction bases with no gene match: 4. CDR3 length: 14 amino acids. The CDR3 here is CASSLKGASEKLFF. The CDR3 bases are TGTGCCAGCAGCTTAAAGGGGGCGAGTGAAAAACTGTTTTTT.

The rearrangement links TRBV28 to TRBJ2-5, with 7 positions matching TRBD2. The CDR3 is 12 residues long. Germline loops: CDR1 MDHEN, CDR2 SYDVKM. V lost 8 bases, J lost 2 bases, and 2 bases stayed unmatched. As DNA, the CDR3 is TGTGCCAGCGGGGGGGATCAAGAGACCCAGTACTTC. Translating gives CASGGDQETQYF.

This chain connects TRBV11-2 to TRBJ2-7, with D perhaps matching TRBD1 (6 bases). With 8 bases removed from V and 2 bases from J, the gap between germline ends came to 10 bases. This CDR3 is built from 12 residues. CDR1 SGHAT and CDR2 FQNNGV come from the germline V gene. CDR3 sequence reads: CASVKGAYEQYF. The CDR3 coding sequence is TGTGCCAGCGTAAAGGGGGCCTACGAGCAGTACTTC.

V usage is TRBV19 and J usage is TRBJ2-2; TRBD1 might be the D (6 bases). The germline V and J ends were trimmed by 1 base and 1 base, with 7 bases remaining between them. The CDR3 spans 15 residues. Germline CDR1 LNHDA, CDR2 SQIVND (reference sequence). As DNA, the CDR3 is TGTGCCAGTAGTATAGGACAGGTGAACACCGGGGAGCTGTTTTTT. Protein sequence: CASSIGQVNTGELFF.

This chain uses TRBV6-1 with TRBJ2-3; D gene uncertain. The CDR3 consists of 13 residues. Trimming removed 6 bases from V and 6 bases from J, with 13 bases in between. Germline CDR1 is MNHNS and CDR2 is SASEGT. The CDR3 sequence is CASSLPPRDTQYF. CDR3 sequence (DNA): TGTGCCAGCAGCCTTCCCCCCCGCGATACGCAGTATTTT.

CDR3 sequence reads: CASSIDSTGELFF. DNA of the CDR3: TGTGCCAGTAGTATCGACAGCACCGGGGAGCTGTTTTTT. The chain combines TRBV19 with TRBJ2-2, with D possibly being TRBD1 (5 bases). Trimming removed 3 bases at V and 4 bases at J, with 6 bases between. CDR1 and CDR2 from the germline V gene are LNHDA and SQIVND (reference sequence). This CDR3 spans 13 amino acids.

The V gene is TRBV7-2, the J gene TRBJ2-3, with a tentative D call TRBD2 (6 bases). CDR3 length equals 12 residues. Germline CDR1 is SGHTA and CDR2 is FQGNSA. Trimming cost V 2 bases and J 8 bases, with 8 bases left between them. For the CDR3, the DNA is TGTGCCAGCAGCTTATTGGAGGGTACGCAGTATTTT. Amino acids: CASSLLEGTQYF.

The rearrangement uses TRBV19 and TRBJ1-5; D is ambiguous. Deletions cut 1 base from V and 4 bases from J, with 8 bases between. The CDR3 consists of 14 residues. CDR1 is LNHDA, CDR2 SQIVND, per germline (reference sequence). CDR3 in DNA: TGTGCCAGTAGTATAGGGGGAAGGAATCAGCCCCAGCATTTT. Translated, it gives CASSIGGRNQPQHF.

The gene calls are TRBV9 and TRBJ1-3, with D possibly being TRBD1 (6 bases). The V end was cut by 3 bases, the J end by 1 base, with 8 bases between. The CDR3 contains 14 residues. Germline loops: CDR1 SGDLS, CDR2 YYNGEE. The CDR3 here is CASSARGSGNTIYF. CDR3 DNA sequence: TGTGCCAGCAGCGCCAGGGGATCTGGAAACACCATATATTTT.

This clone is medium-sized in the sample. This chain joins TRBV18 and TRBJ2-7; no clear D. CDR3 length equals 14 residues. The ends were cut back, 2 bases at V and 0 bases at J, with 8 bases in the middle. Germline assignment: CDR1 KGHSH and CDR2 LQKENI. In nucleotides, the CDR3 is TGTGCCAGCTCACCAAGTTCCCACTCCTACGAGCAGTACTTC. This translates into CASSPSSHSYEQYF.

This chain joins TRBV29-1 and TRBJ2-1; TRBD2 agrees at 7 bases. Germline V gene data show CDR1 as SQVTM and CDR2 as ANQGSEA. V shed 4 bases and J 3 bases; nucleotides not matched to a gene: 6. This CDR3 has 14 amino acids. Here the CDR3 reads CSVASGTDYNEQFF. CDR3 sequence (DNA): TGCAGCGTTGCTAGCGGAACGGACTACAATGAGCAGTTCTTC.

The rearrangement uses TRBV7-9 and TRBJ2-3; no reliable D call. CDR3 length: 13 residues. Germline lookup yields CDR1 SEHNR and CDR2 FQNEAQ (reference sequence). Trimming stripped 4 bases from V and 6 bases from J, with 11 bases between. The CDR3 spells CASSSGMGDTQYF. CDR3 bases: TGTGCCAGCAGCTCTGGGATGGGGGATACGCAGTATTTT.

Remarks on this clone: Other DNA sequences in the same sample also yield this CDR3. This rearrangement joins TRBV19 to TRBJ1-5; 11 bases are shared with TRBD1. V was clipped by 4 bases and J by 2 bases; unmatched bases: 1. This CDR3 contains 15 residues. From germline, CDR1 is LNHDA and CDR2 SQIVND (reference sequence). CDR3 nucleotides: TGTGCCAGTAGTAGGGACAGGGGGGGCAATCAGCCCCAGCATTTT. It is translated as CASSRDRGGNQPQHF.

The CDR3 loop is CASSPDRGDDTQYF. The CDR3 DNA is TGTGCCAGCAGTCCAGACAGGGGTGATGATACGCAGTATTTT. The V and J genes are TRBV7-3 and TRBJ2-3, with 8 positions matching TRBD1. This CDR3 has 14 amino acids. CDR1 SGHTA and CDR2 FQGTGA come from the germline V gene. The junction had 8 bases not matched to a gene; V was cut back by 6 bases and J by 6 bases.

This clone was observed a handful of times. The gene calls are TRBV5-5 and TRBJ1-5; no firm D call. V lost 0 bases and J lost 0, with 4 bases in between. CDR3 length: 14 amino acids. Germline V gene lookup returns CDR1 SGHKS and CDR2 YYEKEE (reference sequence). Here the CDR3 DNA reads TGTGCCAGCAGCTTGGAGGGTAGCAATCAGCCCCAGCATTTT. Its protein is CASSLEGSNQPQHF.

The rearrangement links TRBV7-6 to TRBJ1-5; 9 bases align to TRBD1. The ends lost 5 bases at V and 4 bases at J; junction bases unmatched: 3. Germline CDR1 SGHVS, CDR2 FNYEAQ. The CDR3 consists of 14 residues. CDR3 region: CASSAGTGNQPQHF. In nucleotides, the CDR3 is TGTGCCAGCAGCGCAGGGACAGGGAATCAGCCCCAGCATTTT.

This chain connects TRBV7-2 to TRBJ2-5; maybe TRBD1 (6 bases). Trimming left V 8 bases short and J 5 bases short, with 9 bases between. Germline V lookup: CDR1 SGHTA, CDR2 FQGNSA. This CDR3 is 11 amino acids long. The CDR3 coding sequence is TGTGCCAGCCTGAGGGGGGAGACCCAGTACTTC. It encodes CASLRGETQYF.

Here the CDR3 DNA reads TGCGCCAGCAGTGAGTCGGCCCGGGGGATCCAGTACTTC. Translated: CASSESARGIQYF. This rearrangement joins TRBV10-2 to TRBJ2-5, with D possibly TRBD2 on 6 matching bases. The ends were cut back, 0 bases at V and 10 bases at J, with 12 bases in the middle. Per the germline V gene, CDR1 is WSHSY and CDR2 is SAAADI. The CDR3 has 13 amino acids.

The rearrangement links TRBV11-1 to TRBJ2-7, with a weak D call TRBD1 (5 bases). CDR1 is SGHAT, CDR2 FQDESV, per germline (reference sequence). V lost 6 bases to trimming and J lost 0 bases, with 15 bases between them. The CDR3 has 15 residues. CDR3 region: CASSVDRKSSYEQYF. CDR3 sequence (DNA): TGTGCCAGCAGTGTCGACAGAAAAAGCTCCTACGAGCAGTACTTC.

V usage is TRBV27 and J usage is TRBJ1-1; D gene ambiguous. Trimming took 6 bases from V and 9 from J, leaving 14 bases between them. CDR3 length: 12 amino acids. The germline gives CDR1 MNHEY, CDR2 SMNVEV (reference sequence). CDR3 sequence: CASSIVGSKAFF. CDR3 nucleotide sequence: TGTGCCAGCAGCATCGTGGGGAGCAAAGCTTTCTTT.

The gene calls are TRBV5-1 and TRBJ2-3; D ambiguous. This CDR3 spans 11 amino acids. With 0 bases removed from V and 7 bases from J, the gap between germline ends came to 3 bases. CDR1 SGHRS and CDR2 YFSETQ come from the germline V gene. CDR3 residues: CASSLENTQYF. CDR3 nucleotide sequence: TGCGCCAGCAGCTTGGAAAATACGCAGTATTTT. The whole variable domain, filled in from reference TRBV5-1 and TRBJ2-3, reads KAGVTQTPRYLIKTRGQQVTLSCSPISGHRSVSWYQQTPGQGLQFLFEYFSETQRNKGNFPGRFSGRQFSNSRSEMNVSTLELGDSALYLCASSLENTQYFGPGTRLTVL.

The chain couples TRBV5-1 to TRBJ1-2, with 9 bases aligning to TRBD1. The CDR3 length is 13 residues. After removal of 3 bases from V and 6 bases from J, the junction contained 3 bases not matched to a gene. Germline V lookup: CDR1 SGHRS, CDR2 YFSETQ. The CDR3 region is CASSSRTGDGYTF. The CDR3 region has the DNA TGCGCCAGCAGCTCCCGGACAGGGGATGGCTACACCTTC.

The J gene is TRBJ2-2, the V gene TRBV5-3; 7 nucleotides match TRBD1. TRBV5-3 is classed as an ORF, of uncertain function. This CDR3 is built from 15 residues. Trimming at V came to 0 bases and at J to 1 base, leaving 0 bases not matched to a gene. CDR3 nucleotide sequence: TGTGCCAGAAGCTTGGGACAGGGGAACACCGGGGAGCTGTTTTTT. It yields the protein CARSLGQGNTGELFF.

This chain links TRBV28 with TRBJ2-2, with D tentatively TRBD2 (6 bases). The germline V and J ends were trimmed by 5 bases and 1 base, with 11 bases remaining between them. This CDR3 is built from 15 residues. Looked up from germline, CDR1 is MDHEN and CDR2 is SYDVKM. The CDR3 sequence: CASSERGGNTGELFF. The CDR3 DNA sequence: TGTGCCAGCAGTGAAAGGGGAGGGAACACCGGGGAGCTGTTTTTT.

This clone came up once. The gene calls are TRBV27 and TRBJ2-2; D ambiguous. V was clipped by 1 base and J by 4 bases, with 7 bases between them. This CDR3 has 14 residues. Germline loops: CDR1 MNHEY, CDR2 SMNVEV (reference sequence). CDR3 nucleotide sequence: TGTGCCAGCAGTTTATACTTGGGCACCGGGGAGCTGTTTTTT. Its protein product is CASSLYLGTGELFF.

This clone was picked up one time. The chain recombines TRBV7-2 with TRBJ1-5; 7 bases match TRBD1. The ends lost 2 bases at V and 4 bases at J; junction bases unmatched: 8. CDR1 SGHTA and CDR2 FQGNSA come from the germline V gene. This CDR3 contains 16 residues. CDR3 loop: CASSLRGAGGNQPQHF. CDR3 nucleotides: TGTGCCAGCAGCTTAAGAGGGGCAGGGGGGAATCAGCCCCAGCATTTT.

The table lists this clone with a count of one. CDR3 sequence reads: CASSLLPSGGGTGELFF. In DNA form, the CDR3 reads TGTGCCAGCAGCTTATTGCCTAGCGGGGGGGGCACCGGGGAGCTGTTTTTT. The rearrangement uses TRBV7-2 and TRBJ2-2, with TRBD2 identical over 12 bases. The CDR3 sequence is 17 residues long. With 2 bases clipped from V and 4 bases from J, the junction kept 5 bases outside the gene matches. Germline CDR1 is SGHTA and CDR2 is FQGNSA.

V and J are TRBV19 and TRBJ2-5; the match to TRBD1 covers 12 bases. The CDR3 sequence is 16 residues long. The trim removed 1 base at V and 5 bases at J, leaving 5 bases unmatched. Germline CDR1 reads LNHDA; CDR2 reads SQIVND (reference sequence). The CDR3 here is CASSIVGTGGRETQYF. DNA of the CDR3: TGTGCCAGTAGTATAGTGGGGACAGGGGGCAGGGAGACCCAGTACTTC. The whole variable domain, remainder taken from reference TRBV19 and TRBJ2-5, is DGGITQSPKYLFRKEGQNVTLSCEQNLNHDAMYWYRQDPGQGLRLIYYSQIVNDFQKGDIAEGYSVSREKKESFPLTVTSAQKNPTAFYLCASSIVGTGGRETQYFGPGTRLLVL.

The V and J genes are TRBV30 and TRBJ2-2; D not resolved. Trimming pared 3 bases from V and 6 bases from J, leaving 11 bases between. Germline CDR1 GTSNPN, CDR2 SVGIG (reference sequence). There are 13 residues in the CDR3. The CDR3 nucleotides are TGTGCCTGGAGCTCTCAGGACCCCGGGGAGCTGTTTTTT. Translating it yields CAWSSQDPGELFF.